This is a list of T cell receptor beta chains from one sample in a study of T cell changes during pregnancy in multiple sclerosis. Clones were sequenced by immunoSEQ multiplex PCR, and TCRdb holds only the in-frame ones, with some missing. Among around 61,000 clones listed, 90% to 95% were seen once. The sequencing used peripheral blood, collected in the third trimester of pregnancy. The receptors stem from a female donor in good health, enrolled as a control in a pregnancy study. The CDR3 runs from the conserved cysteine through the conserved F or W. D genes are given only for firm matches. Size is stated for part of the rows, as once, few or many counts, or as a class when the clone is expanded.

V	size	J	D	CDR3	DNA
TRBV30	.	TRBJ2-7	TRBD2	CACNRGGTYEQYF	TGTGCCTGTAATCGGGGGGGAACCTACGAGCAGTACTTC
TRBV29-1	.	TRBJ1-1	TRBD1	CSVGVGTGGNTEAFF	TGCAGCGTTGGAGTGGGGACAGGGGGGAACACTGAAGCTTTCTTT
TRBV6-1	.	TRBJ2-1	TRBD2	CASQRGPNNEQFF	TGTGCCAGCCAGCGGGGGCCGAACAATGAGCAGTTCTTC
TRBV10-2	once	TRBJ1-4	.	CASSPTGTNEKLFF	TGCGCCAGCAGCCCGACGGGAACTAATGAAAAACTGTTTTTT
TRBV7-9	.	TRBJ2-7	.	CASSQTRRGSSYEQYF	TGTGCCAGCAGCCAGACCCGACGGGGGAGCTCCTACGAGCAGTACTTC
TRBV10-3	.	TRBJ1-6	TRBD1	CAIRAGTGLDNSPLHF	TGTGCCATCAGAGCCGGGACAGGTCTCGATAATTCACCCCTCCACTTT
TRBV29-1	.	TRBJ2-7	TRBD1	CSVSATGMYEQYF	TGCAGCGTTAGCGCGACAGGGATGTACGAGCAGTACTTC
TRBV4-2	.	TRBJ1-6	.	CASRGAASNSPLHF	TGTGCCAGCCGCGGGGCCGCGTCCAATTCACCCCTCCACTTT
TRBV5-6	once	TRBJ1-5	TRBD1	CASSAGTEHQPQHF	TGTGCCAGCAGCGCAGGGACAGAGCATCAGCCCCAGCATTTT
TRBV9	.	TRBJ1-1	.	CASSRAGMNTEAFF	TGTGCCAGCAGTCGGGCCGGGATGAACACTGAAGCTTTCTTT
TRBV6-5	.	TRBJ2-1	.	CASRLGAGSYNEQFF	TGTGCCAGCAGATTGGGGGCAGGTTCATACAATGAGCAGTTCTTC
TRBV5-6	.	TRBJ2-3	.	CASSLRGGRDTQYF	TGTGCCAGCAGCCTGAGGGGGGGCAGGGATACGCAGTATTTT
TRBV4-2	few	TRBJ1-4	.	CASSPGWGGEKLFF	TGTGCCAGCAGCCCAGGTTGGGGCGGTGAAAAACTGTTTTTT
TRBV29-1	once	TRBJ1-2	.	CSVPQGLDVYGYTF	TGCAGCGTCCCACAGGGCCTTGATGTCTATGGCTACACCTTC
TRBV7-2	.	TRBJ2-3	.	CASSLSLGVDTQYF	TGTGCCAGCAGCTTAAGCCTCGGGGTAGATACGCAGTATTTT
TRBV7-9	.	TRBJ2-5	.	CASSPDRQEAQYF	TGTGCCAGCAGCCCCGACCGTCAAGAGGCCCAGTACTTC
TRBV7-8	once	TRBJ1-1	.	CASSLVITGVRNTEAFF	TGTGCCAGCAGCTTAGTAATTACGGGGGTGAGGAACACTGAAGCTTTCTTT
TRBV5-6	.	TRBJ2-7	.	CASSLGAEQYF	TGTGCCAGCAGCTTGGGGGCCGAGCAGTACTTC
TRBV27	once	TRBJ1-3	TRBD1	CASRPDRTFSGNTIYF	TGTGCCAGCAGACCGGACAGGACCTTCTCTGGAAACACCATATATTTT
TRBV12-5	few	TRBJ1-1	.	CASASSDREAFF	TGTGCTAGTGCTTCCTCAGACAGGGAAGCTTTCTTT
TRBV7-9	.	TRBJ2-2	.	CASSLAATGELFF	TGTGCCAGCAGCTTAGCGGCCACCGGGGAGCTGTTTTTT
TRBV25-1	.	TRBJ2-2	TRBD1	CASSELGTGLAGELFF	TGTGCCAGCAGTGAATTGGGGACAGGGTTGGCCGGGGAGCTGTTTTTT
TRBV10-3	.	TRBJ2-5	.	CATRGDLPQETQYF	TGTGCCACCAGAGGGGACTTACCCCAAGAGACCCAGTACTTC
TRBV27	.	TRBJ1-5	.	CASRTTGFNQPQHF	TGTGCCAGCAGGACAACAGGGTTCAATCAGCCCCAGCATTTT
TRBV4-3	once	TRBJ1-6	.	CASSQALFTPLHF	TGCGCCAGCAGCCAAGCCTTATTTACACCCCTCCACTTT